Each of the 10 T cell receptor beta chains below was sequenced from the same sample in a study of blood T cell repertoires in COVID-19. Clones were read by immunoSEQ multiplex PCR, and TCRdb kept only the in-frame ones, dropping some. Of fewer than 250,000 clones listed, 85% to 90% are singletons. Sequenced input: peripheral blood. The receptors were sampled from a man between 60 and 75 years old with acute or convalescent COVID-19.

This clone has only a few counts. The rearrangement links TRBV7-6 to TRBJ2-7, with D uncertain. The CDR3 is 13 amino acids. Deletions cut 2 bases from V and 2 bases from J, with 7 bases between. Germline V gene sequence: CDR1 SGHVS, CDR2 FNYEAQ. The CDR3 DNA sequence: TGTGCCAGCAGCTTATCGCCAGCCTACGAGCAGTACTTC. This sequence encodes CASSLSPAYEQYF.

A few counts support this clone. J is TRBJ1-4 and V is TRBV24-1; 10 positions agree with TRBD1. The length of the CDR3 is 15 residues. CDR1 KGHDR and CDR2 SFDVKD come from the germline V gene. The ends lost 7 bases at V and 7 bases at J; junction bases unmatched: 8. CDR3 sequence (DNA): TGTGCCACCAGCCTTTCGGGACAGGGGTCTGAAAAACTGTTTTTT. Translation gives CATSLSGQGSEKLFF.

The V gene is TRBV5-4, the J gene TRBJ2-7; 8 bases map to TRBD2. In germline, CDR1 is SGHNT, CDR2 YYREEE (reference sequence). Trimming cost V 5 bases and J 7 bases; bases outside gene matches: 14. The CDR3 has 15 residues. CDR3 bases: TGTGCCAGCAGTTCCGCCCGGGGGGGGCGGGGGGAGCAGTACTTC. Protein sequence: CASSSARGGRGEQYF.

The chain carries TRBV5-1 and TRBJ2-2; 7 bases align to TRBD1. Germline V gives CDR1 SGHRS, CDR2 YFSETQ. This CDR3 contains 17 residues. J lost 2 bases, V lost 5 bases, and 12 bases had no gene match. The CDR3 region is CASRQRTTGQNTGELFF. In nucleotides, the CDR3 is TGCGCCAGCAGGCAAAGAACGACAGGGCAAAACACCGGGGAGCTGTTTTTT.

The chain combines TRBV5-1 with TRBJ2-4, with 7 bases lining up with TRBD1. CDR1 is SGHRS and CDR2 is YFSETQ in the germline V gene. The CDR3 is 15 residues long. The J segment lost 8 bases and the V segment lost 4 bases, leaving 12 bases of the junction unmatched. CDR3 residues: CASSLRSMGTDIQYF. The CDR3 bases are TGCGCCAGCAGCCTTCGTAGCATGGGGACAGACATTCAGTACTTC.

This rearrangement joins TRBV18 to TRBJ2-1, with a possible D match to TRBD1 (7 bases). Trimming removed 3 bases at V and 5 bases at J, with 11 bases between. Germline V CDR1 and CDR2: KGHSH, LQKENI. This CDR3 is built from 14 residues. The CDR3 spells CASSPRGTDNEQFF. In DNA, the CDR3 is TGTGCCAGCTCACCCCGGGGGACAGACAATGAGCAGTTCTTC.

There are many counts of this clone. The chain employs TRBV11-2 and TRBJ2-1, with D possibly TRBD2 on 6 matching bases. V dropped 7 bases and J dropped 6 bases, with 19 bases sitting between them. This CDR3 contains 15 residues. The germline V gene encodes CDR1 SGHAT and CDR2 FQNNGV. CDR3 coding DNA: TGTGCCAGCACCCCCCGGGGTAGCGGCCGCAATGAGCAGTTCTTC. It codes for CASTPRGSGRNEQFF.

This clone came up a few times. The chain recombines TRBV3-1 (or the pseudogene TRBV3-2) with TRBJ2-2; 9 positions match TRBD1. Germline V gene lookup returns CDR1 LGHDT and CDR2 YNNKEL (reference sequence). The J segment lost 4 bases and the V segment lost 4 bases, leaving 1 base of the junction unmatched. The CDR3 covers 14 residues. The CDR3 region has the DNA TGTGCCAGCAGCCCGACAGGGGGCACCGGGGAGCTGTTTTTT. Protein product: CASSPTGGTGELFF.

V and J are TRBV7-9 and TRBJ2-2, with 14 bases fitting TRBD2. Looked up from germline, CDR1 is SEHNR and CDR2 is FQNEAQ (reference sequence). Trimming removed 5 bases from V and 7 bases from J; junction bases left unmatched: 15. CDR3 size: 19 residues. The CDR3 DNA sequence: TGTGCCAGCAGCCCCCAGGGACTAGCGGGGGCCCCGGAGGTCGGGGAGCTGTTTTTT. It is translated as CASSPQGLAGAPEVGELFF.

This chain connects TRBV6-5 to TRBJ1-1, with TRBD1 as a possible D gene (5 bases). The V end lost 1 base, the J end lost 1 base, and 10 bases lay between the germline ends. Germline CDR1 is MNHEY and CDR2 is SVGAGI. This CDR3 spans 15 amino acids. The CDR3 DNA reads TGTGCCAGCAGTTACTACGGGGGGACGAACACTGAAGCTTTCTTT. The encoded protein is CASSYYGGTNTEAFF.